These 13 T cell receptor beta chains were sequenced from one sample in a study of blood T cell repertoires in COVID-19. Measured with immunoSEQ multiplex PCR; TCRdb has only the in-frame clones, and not every one. The repertoire holds some 100,000 clones, with 92% as singletons. Sequenced: peripheral blood. The receptors here all came from a man aged 50-60 years with active COVID-19.

V and J are TRBV27 and TRBJ1-1; 7 bases are a match to TRBD1. This CDR3 is built from 13 residues. V lost 3 bases, J lost 6 bases, and 4 bases stayed unmatched. From germline, CDR1 is MNHEY and CDR2 SMNVEV (reference sequence). CDR3 residues: CASSFHRGSEAFF. The CDR3 DNA reads TGTGCCAGCAGTTTCCACAGGGGCTCTGAAGCTTTCTTT.

The V gene is TRBV2, the J gene TRBJ1-4; D unclear. CDR1 SNHLY and CDR2 FYNNEI come from the germline V gene. V gave up 6 bases and J gave up 3 bases, with 14 bases separating them. The CDR3 is 15 amino acids. CDR3 protein: CASRRRAGANEKLFF. The CDR3 nucleotides are TGTGCCAGCAGGAGGAGGGCGGGAGCTAATGAAAAACTGTTTTTT.

This clone was seen a single time. The genes are TRBV6-5 and TRBJ2-1, with 7 bases that match TRBD2. Unmatched junction bases numbered 6, after V lost 2 bases and J lost 2 bases. The CDR3 runs 16 residues. The germline V gene has CDR1 MNHEY and CDR2 SVGAGI. The CDR3 here is CASSYLSGTTYNEQFF. DNA of the CDR3: TGTGCCAGCAGTTACCTCAGCGGGACCACCTACAATGAGCAGTTCTTC.

This chain joins TRBV2 and TRBJ1-1; 7 bases align to TRBD1. CDR3 length: 14 amino acids. The junction had 9 bases not matched to a gene; V was cut back by 8 bases and J by 3 bases. Germline V gene lookup returns CDR1 SNHLY and CDR2 FYNNEI. The CDR3 here is CASGNRGAYTEAFF. CDR3 in DNA: TGTGCCAGCGGTAACAGGGGAGCGTACACTGAAGCTTTCTTT.

DNA for the CDR3: TGCGCCAGCAGCTTGGAGCAGGGTGCCGGCGGGACCCAGTACTTC. Translation gives CASSLEQGAGGTQYF. This chain uses TRBV5-1 with TRBJ2-5; D may be TRBD1 (5 bases). The V and J ends lost 0 bases and 7 bases respectively, with 16 bases between them. Looked up from germline, CDR1 is SGHRS and CDR2 is YFSETQ. CDR3 size: 15 residues.

The chain couples TRBV18 to TRBJ2-1; the match to TRBD2 covers 7 bases. CDR1 is KGHSH and CDR2 is LQKENI in the germline V gene. The J segment lost 4 bases and the V segment lost 4 bases, leaving 19 bases of the junction unmatched. The CDR3 has 19 residues. CDR3 sequence: CASSQTTGRVGGRYNEQFF. DNA for the CDR3: TGTGCCAGCTCACAAACGACTGGTAGAGTGGGGGGGAGATACAATGAGCAGTTCTTC. Variable domain in full (rest from reference TRBV18 and TRBJ2-1): NAGVMQNPRHLVRRRGQEARLRCSPMKGHSHVYWYRQLPEEGLKFMVYLQKENIIDESGMPKERFSAEFPKEGPSILRIQQVVRGDSAAYFCASSQTTGRVGGRYNEQFFGPGTRLTVL.

The chain combines TRBV28 with TRBJ2-1; D unresolved. This CDR3 contains 12 residues. Between the trimmed V and J ends, which lost 6 bases and 9 bases, there was a span of 12 bases. From germline, CDR1 is MDHEN and CDR2 SYDVKM. CDR3 sequence (DNA): TGTGCCAGCAGCCAGACCGACACTGAGCAGTTCTTC. This codes for CASSQTDTEQFF.

This chain uses TRBV3-1 (or the pseudogene TRBV3-2) with TRBJ2-1, with 8 bases matching TRBD1. V was pared by 0 bases and J by 8 bases, with 9 bases of the junction left unmatched. The CDR3 extends over 16 amino acids. Per germline, CDR1 LGHDT and CDR2 YNNKEL (reference sequence). In DNA, the CDR3 is TGTGCCAGCAGCCAAGAATCTGACAGGGGCGGCTATGAGCAGTTCTTC. This sequence encodes CASSQESDRGGYEQFF.

The rearrangement links TRBV5-1 to TRBJ2-1; D is possibly TRBD1 (6 bases). This CDR3 spans 16 amino acids. The V gene's germline CDR1 is SGHRS and CDR2 YFSETQ. V was trimmed by 4 bases and J by 5 bases, leaving 19 bases between them. CDR3 region: CASSPLVTGPNNEQFF. Here the CDR3 DNA reads TGCGCCAGCAGCCCCTTGGTGACAGGCCCGAACAATGAGCAGTTCTTC.

This rearrangement joins TRBV19 to TRBJ1-5, with D maybe TRBD1 (5 bases). Trimming removed 6 bases at V and 2 bases at J, with 11 bases between. The CDR3 sequence is 14 residues long. The germline CDR1 and CDR2 sequences are LNHDA and SQIVND (reference sequence). The CDR3 DNA reads as TGTGCCAGTAGACTGGGGGGGGGCAATCAGCCCCAGCATTTT. This gives the protein CASRLGGGNQPQHF.

This chain joins TRBV20-1 and TRBJ1-1; D is unresolved. The germline gives CDR1 DFQATT, CDR2 SNEGSKA (reference sequence). Trimming cost V 5 bases and J 6 bases, with 7 bases left between them. This CDR3 has 10 amino acids. CDR3 sequence (DNA): TGCAGTGCTTCTACAGCTGAAGCTTTCTTT. It specifies CSASTAEAFF.

The V gene is TRBV12-5, the J gene TRBJ2-2; maybe TRBD2 (5 bases). V lost 7 bases, J lost 6 bases, and 6 bases lay in between. The CDR3 length is 11 residues. The germline V gene has CDR1 LGHNT and CDR2 FRNRAP. In DNA form, the CDR3 reads TGTGCTAGTGAGGAGGCCGGGGAGCTGTTTTTT. Encoded protein: CASEEAGELFF.

CDR3: CASSTPSGRGTDTQYF. CDR3 bases: TGTGCCAGCAGTACCCCTAGCGGGAGGGGAACAGATACGCAGTATTTT. The chain joins TRBV28 to TRBJ2-3; TRBD2 aligns across 12 bases. Trimming at V came to 5 bases and at J to 3 bases, leaving 6 bases not matched to a gene. This CDR3 is built from 16 residues. Germline values: CDR1 MDHEN, CDR2 SYDVKM.